These T cell receptor beta chains were read from a single sample in a study of shared clonotypes between healthy human individuals. Data came from immunoSEQ multiplex PCR; TCRdb stores just in-frame clones and leaves some out. The sample holds roughly 2.2 million clones, under 95% seen once. Sequenced sample: naive CD4+ T cells from PBMCs. The receptor set was obtained from a man between 18 and 29 years old in good health. Some clones in this sample may be carry-over from other donors' samples. The CDR3 runs from the conserved cysteine through the conserved F or W. The D gene is left open where the match is weak. The size of a clone is reported for some rows only, either as once, few or many, or as a class for expanded clones.

TRBV30,NA,NA,11,TRBJ2-1,CAWSRLSEQFF,TGTGCCTGGAGCAGGCTTAGTGAGCAGTTCTTC
TRBV19,NA,TRBD1,17,TRBJ2-6,CASSGNPRGPGANVLTF,TGTGCCAGTAGCGGGAATCCCAGGGGGCCTGGGGCCAACGTCCTGACTTTC
TRBV7-9,NA,NA,13,TRBJ2-7,CASSFGGTHEQYF,TGTGCCAGCAGCTTCGGCGGGACCCACGAGCAGTACTTC
TRBV6-1,NA,TRBD1,15,TRBJ2-2,CASSRDRGRSGELFF,TGTGCCAGCAGCCGGGACAGGGGGCGTAGCGGGGAGCTGTTTTTT
TRBV7-2,NA,TRBD1,14,TRBJ2-5,CASSRRQGSETQYF,TGTGCCAGCAGCCGAAGACAGGGCTCCGAGACCCAGTACTTC
TRBV30,NA,NA,13,TRBJ2-7,CACTLSGTYEQYF,TGTGCCTGCACCCTCAGTGGGACCTACGAGCAGTACTTC
TRBV4-3,NA,TRBD1,15,TRBJ2-7,CASSQGTGGSYEQYF,TGCGCCAGCAGCCAAGGGACAGGGGGCTCCTACGAGCAGTACTTC
TRBV6-1,NA,TRBD1,13,TRBJ1-3,CASRRDSGNTIYF,TGTGCCAGCAGACGGGACAGCGGAAACACCATATATTTT
TRBV5-4,NA,NA,12,TRBJ2-1,CASSTVGGEQFF,TGTGCCAGCAGCACGGTCGGAGGTGAGCAGTTCTTC
TRBV30,NA,NA,14,TRBJ2-3,CAWSVQVYTDTQYF,TGTGCCTGGAGTGTACAAGTTTACACAGATACGCAGTATTTT
TRBV7-3,few,NA,16,TRBJ1-2,CASFLRRAVTNYGYTF,TGTGCCAGCTTCCTTCGTCGGGCGGTAACAAACTATGGCTACACCTTC
TRBV7-9,NA,NA,15,TRBJ1-5,CASTPGRDPNQPQHF,TGTGCCAGCACCCCAGGCCGGGACCCCAATCAGCCCCAGCATTTT
TRBV5-1,NA,TRBD1,16,TRBJ2-2,CASSLVTGTLTGELFF,TGCGCCAGCAGCTTGGTGACAGGGACCTTAACCGGGGAGCTGTTTTTT
TRBV30,NA,NA,15,TRBJ1-2,CAWSPDRGGRYGYTF,TGTGCCTGGAGCCCTGACCGGGGCGGTCGATATGGCTACACCTTC
TRBV5-8,NA,NA,13,TRBJ1-2,CASSLGQLYGYTF,TGTGCCAGCAGCTTGGGACAGCTTTATGGCTACACCTTC
TRBV28,NA,NA,14,TRBJ1-5,CASTGGSSNQPQHF,TGTGCCAGCACCGGAGGGTCTAGCAATCAGCCCCAGCATTTT
TRBV18,NA,TRBD1,15,TRBJ1-2,CASSPPAGGSYGYTF,TGTGCCAGCTCACCACCGGCAGGGGGTAGCTATGGCTACACCTTC
TRBV9,NA,NA,15,TRBJ1-4,CASSAWDSTAEKLFF,TGTGCCAGCAGCGCCTGGGACTCGACGGCTGAAAAACTGTTTTTT
TRBV21-1,NA,NA,18,TRBJ2-7,CASSNRPMFTNSGYEQYF,TGTGCCAGCAGCAACCGACCTATGTTCACAAATTCGGGTTACGAGCAGTACTTC
TRBV4-2,NA,TRBD2,15,TRBJ2-7,CASSRETSGYYEQYF,TGTGCCAGCAGCCGAGAGACTAGCGGATATTACGAGCAGTACTTC
TRBV6-5,NA,TRBD1,16,TRBJ2-7,CASSYGLGTGYYEQYF,TGTGCCAGCAGTTACGGTCTAGGGACAGGGTACTACGAGCAGTACTTC
TRBV6-1,NA,NA,14,TRBJ2-3,CASSDRGAGDTQYF,TGTGCCAGCAGTGACCGGGGGGCGGGAGATACGCAGTATTTT
TRBV6-1,NA,TRBD2,17,TRBJ2-1,CASSEGRLAGAYNEQFF,TGTGCCAGCAGTGAAGGTCGACTAGCGGGAGCCTACAATGAGCAGTTCTTC
TRBV7-6,NA,TRBD1,15,TRBJ2-1,CASSRGQSTYNEQFF,TGTGCCAGCAGCAGGGGACAGTCGACCTACAATGAGCAGTTCTTC
TRBV4-1,NA,TRBD1,16,TRBJ1-4,CASSQTGTGGNEKLFF,TGCGCCAGCAGCCAAACCGGGACAGGGGGCAATGAAAAACTGTTTTTT
TRBV5-1,NA,TRBD2,17,TRBJ2-3,CASSLPGLAGGTDTQYF,TGCGCCAGCAGCTTGCCGGGACTAGCGGGAGGCACAGATACGCAGTATTTT
TRBV28,NA,NA,16,TRBJ2-7,CASRGTEGRSSYEQYF,TGTGCCAGCAGGGGTACAGAGGGACGAAGCTCCTACGAGCAGTACTTC
TRBV7-3,once,NA,13,TRBJ2-3,CASSLGPGDTQYF,TGTGCCAGCAGCTTAGGGCCGGGAGATACGCAGTATTTT
TRBV4-2,NA,TRBD1,15,TRBJ2-5,CASSHRGQVQETQYF,TGTGCCAGCAGCCACCGTGGACAGGTCCAAGAGACCCAGTACTTC
TRBV6-5,NA,NA,15,TRBJ2-2,CATQRGKPNTGELFF,TGTGCCACCCAAAGGGGCAAACCTAACACCGGGGAGCTGTTTTTT
TRBV27,NA,NA,16,TRBJ2-3,CASSPRGQGFTDTQYF,TGTGCCAGCAGTCCCAGGGGCCAAGGGTTCACAGATACGCAGTATTTT
TRBV5-1,NA,TRBD1,13,TRBJ1-2,CASRKGTGDGYTF,TGCGCCAGCCGAAAAGGGACAGGGGATGGCTACACCTTC
TRBV7-2,NA,NA,13,TRBJ2-5,CASSLWLEETQYF,TGTGCCAGCAGCTTATGGCTAGAAGAGACCCAGTACTTC
TRBV7-3,NA,TRBD2,15,TRBJ2-5,CASSLQPGGQETQYF,TGTGCCAGCAGCTTACAGCCGGGAGGCCAAGAGACCCAGTACTTC
TRBV4-1,NA,NA,14,TRBJ1-5,CASSQDSGDQPQHF,TGCGCCAGCAGCCAAGACTCGGGAGATCAGCCCCAGCATTTT
TRBV30,NA,NA,11,TRBJ2-5,CAWDWAATQYF,TGTGCCTGGGACTGGGCCGCGACCCAGTACTTC
TRBV11-2,NA,TRBD2,16,TRBJ2-2,CASSLGSGRYAGELFF,TGTGCCAGCAGCTTAGGTAGCGGGAGGTACGCCGGGGAGCTGTTTTTT
TRBV5-1,NA,NA,15,TRBJ1-5,CASSLAGQINQPQHF,TGCGCCAGCAGCTTGGCAGGACAGATTAATCAGCCCCAGCATTTT
TRBV6-4,once,NA,12,TRBJ2-4,CASMTPQVLQYF,TGTGCCAGCATGACCCCCCAGGTCCTTCAGTACTTC
TRBV10-2,few,TRBD1,14,TRBJ1-1,CASSQGEGNTEAFF,TGCGCCAGCAGCCAGGGGGAGGGGAACACTGAAGCTTTCTTT
TRBV7-7,NA,TRBD1,13,TRBJ2-7,CASSSGQDREQYF,TGTGCCAGCAGCTCTGGACAGGACCGCGAGCAGTACTTC
TRBV2,NA,NA,14,TRBJ1-2,CASSDPTLTYGYTF,TGTGCCAGCAGTGACCCGACGCTTACCTATGGCTACACCTTC
TRBV18,NA,TRBD2,15,TRBJ2-1,CASSEGLASYNEQFF,TGTGCCAGCTCGGAGGGACTAGCGTCCTACAATGAGCAGTTCTTC
TRBV30,NA,TRBD1,15,TRBJ2-4,CAWMGTALAKNIQYF,TGTGCCTGGATGGGGACAGCACTAGCCAAAAACATTCAGTACTTC
TRBV11-1,once,TRBD2,14,TRBJ2-7,CASSSDRDYKSQYF,TGTGCCAGCAGCTCAGACCGGGACTACAAAAGTCAGTACTTC
TRBV18,NA,NA,15,TRBJ2-7,CASSPGRGSSYEQYF,TGTGCCAGCTCCCCCGGGCGGGGCAGCTCCTACGAGCAGTACTTC
TRBV28,NA,TRBD2,15,TRBJ2-7,CASSLIRLAAYEQYF,TGTGCCAGCAGTTTAATCCGACTAGCGGCCTACGAGCAGTACTTC
TRBV29-1,NA,TRBD1,17,TRBJ1-1,CSVDSGAGGNWGTEAFF,TGCAGCGTTGATTCGGGGGCAGGGGGGAATTGGGGCACTGAAGCTTTCTTT
TRBV5-4,NA,TRBD2,18,TRBJ2-7,CASSLAGLAGGPGSEQYF,TGTGCCAGCAGCTTGGCTGGACTAGCGGGAGGGCCAGGAAGCGAGCAGTACTTC
TRBV7-9,NA,NA,12,TRBJ2-1,CASSFNRNEQFF,TGTGCCAGCAGCTTTAATAGGAATGAGCAGTTCTTC
TRBV27,NA,TRBD1,16,TRBJ1-2,CASSPLSGQGDYGYTF,TGTGCCAGCAGCCCACTTAGTGGACAGGGTGACTATGGCTACACCTTC
TRBV6-1,NA,NA,13,TRBJ1-4,CASAWGRWEKLFF,TGTGCCAGCGCCTGGGGGCGGTGGGAAAAACTGTTTTTT
TRBV10-3,NA,TRBD1,16,TRBJ1-2,CAIREDPSQGVYGYTF,TGTGCCATCAGGGAGGACCCTTCCCAGGGGGTCTATGGCTACACCTTC
TRBV7-2,NA,NA,13,TRBJ1-2,CASSLLGSYGYTF,TGTGCCAGCAGCTTACTGGGTAGCTATGGCTACACCTTC
TRBV9,NA,TRBD1,16,TRBJ2-1,CASSIGGGGNYNEQFF,TGTGCCAGCAGCATAGGGGGCGGAGGAAACTACAATGAGCAGTTCTTC
TRBV5-4,NA,NA,15,TRBJ2-7,CASSLRAPEGGEQYF,TGTGCCAGCAGCCTACGTGCCCCCGAGGGTGGCGAGCAGTACTTC
TRBV19,NA,TRBD1,16,TRBJ2-7,CASSNPGQGASYEQYF,TGTGCCAGTAGTAACCCTGGACAGGGGGCTTCCTACGAGCAGTACTTC